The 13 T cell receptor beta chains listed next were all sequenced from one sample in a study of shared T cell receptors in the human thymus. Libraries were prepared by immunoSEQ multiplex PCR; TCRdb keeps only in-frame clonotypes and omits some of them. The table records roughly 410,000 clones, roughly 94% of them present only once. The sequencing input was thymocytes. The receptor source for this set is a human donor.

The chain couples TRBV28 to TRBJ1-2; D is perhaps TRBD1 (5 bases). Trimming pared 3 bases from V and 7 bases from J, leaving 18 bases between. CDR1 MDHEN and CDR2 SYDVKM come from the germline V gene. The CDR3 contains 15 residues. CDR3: CASSLAPRDVRGYTF. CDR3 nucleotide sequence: TGTGCCAGCAGTTTGGCCCCCCGGGACGTCCGTGGCTACACCTTC.

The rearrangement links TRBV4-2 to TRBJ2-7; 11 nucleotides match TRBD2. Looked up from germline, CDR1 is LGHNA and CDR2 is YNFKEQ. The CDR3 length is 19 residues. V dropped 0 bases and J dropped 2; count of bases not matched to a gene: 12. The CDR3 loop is CASSQDQVVGTSGTYEQYF. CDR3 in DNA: TGTGCCAGCAGCCAAGATCAAGTGGTCGGGACTAGCGGAACCTACGAGCAGTACTTC.

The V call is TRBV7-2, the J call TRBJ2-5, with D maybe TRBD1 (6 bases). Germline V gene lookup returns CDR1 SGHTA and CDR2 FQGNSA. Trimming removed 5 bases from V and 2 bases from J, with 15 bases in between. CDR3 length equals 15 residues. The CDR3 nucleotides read TGTGCCAGCAGCCTGGGGACACATAAACAAGAGACCCAGTACTTC. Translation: CASSLGTHKQETQYF.

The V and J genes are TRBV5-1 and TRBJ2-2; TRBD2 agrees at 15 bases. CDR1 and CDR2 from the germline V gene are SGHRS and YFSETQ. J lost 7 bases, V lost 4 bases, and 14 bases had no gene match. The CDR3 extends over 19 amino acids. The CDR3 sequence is CASSPRGLAGGPLGGELFF. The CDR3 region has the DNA TGCGCCAGCAGCCCCCGGGGACTAGCGGGAGGACCCTTAGGCGGGGAGCTGTTTTTT.

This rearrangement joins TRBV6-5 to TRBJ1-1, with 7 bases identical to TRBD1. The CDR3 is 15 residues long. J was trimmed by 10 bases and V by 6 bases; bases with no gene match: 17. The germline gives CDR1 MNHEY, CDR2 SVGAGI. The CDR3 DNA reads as TGTGCCAGCAGCTCTAAACCCGCAGGGGGGGAGGGAGCTTTCTTT. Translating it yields CASSSKPAGGEGAFF.

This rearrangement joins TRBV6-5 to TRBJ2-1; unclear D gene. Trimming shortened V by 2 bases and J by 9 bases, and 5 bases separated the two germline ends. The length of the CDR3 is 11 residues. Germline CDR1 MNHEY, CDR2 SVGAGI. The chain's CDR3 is CASSYGVEQFF. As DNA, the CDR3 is TGTGCCAGCAGTTACGGGGTTGAGCAGTTCTTC.

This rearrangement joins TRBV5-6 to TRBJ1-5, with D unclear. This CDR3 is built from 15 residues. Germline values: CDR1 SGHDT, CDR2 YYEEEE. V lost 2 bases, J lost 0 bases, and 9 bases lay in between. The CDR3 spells CASSFGGYSNQPQHF. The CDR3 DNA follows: TGTGCCAGCAGCTTCGGCGGCTATAGCAATCAGCCCCAGCATTTT.

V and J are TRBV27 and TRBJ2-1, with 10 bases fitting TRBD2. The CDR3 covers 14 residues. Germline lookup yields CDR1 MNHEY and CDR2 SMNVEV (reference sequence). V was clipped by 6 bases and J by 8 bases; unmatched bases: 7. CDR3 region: CASSPGTSVHEQFF. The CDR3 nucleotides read TGTGCCAGCAGCCCCGGGACTAGCGTGCATGAGCAGTTCTTC.

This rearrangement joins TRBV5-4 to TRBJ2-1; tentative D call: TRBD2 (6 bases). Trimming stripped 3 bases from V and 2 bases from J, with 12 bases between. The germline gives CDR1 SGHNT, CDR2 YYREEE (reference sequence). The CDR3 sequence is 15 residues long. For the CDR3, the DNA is TGTGCCAGCAGCTCCCGGGGCGGGGCCTACAATGAGCAGTTCTTC. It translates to CASSSRGGAYNEQFF. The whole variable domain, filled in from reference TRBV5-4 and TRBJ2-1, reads ETGVTQSPTHLIKTRGQQVTLRCSSQSGHNTVSWYQQALGQGPQFIFQYYREEENGRGNFPPRFSGLQFPNYSSELNVNALELDDSALYLCASSSRGGAYNEQFFGPGTRLTVL.

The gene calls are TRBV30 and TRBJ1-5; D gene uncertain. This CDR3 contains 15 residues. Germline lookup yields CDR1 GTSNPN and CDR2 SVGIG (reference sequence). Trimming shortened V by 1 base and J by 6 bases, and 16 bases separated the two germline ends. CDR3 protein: CAWSGGRFGRQPQHF. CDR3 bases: TGTGCCTGGAGTGGGGGTCGATTTGGGCGTCAGCCCCAGCATTTT.

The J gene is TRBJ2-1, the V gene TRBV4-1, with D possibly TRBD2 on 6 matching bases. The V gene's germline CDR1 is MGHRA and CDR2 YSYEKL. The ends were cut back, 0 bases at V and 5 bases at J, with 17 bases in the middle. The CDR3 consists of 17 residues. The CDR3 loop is CASSQEWTGRDHNEQFF. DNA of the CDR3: TGCGCCAGCAGCCAAGAGTGGACTGGGCGGGACCACAATGAGCAGTTCTTC.

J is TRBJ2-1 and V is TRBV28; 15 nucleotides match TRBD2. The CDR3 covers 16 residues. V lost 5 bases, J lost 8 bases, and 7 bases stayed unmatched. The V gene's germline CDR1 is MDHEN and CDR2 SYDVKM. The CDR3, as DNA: TGTGCCAGCAGTCGACCCGGACTAGCGGGAGGGTATGAGCAGTTCTTC. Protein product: CASSRPGLAGGYEQFF.

In DNA, the CDR3 is TGTGCCAGCAGCTCCCCGGGCCAGGGGGCGGCCTACGAGCAGTACTTC. It encodes CASSSPGQGAAYEQYF. This rearrangement joins TRBV13 to TRBJ2-7, with 8 bases that match TRBD1. CDR3 length: 16 residues. CDR1 and CDR2 (germline): PRHDT, FYEKMQ (reference sequence). J gave up 2 bases and V 4 bases, and 10 bases lay outside the gene matches. The whole variable domain, remainder taken from reference TRBV13 and TRBJ2-7, is AAGVIQSPRHLIKEKRETATLKCYPIPRHDTVYWYQQGPGQDPQFLISFYEKMQSDKGSIPDRFSAQQFSDYHSELNMSSLELGDSALYFCASSSPGQGAAYEQYFGPGTRLTVT.